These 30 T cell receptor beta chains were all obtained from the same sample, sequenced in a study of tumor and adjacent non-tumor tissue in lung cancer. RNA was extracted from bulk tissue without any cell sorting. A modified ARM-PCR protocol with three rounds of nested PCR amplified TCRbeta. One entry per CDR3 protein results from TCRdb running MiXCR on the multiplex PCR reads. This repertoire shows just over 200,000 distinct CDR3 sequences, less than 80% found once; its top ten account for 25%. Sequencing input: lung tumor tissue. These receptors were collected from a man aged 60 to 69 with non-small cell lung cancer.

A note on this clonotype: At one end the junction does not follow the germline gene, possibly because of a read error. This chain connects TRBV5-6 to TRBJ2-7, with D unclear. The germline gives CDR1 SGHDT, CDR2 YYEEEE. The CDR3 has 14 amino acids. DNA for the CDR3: TGTGTCAGCAGCTTTTTGCGTTCTACCTACGAGCAGTACTTC. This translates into CVSSFLRSTYEQYF.

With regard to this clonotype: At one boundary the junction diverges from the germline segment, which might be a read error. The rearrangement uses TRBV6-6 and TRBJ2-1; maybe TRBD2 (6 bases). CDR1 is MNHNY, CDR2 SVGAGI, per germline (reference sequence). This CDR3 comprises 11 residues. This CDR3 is CVSSTGVEQFF. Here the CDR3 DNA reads TGTGTCAGCAGTACGGGAGTTGAGCAGTTCTTC.

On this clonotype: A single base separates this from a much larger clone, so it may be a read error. CDR3: CASGYDRGKQYF. The CDR3 coding sequence is TGTGCCAGCGGTTACGACAGGGGGAAGCAGTACTTC. The chain combines TRBV6-6 with TRBJ2-7; 9 bases map to TRBD1. The CDR3 covers 12 residues. In germline, CDR1 is MNHNY, CDR2 SVGAGI (reference sequence).

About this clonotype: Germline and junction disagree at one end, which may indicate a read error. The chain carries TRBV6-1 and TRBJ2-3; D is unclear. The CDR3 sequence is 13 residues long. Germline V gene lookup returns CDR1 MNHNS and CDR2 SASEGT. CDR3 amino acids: CVSMRRTTDTQYF. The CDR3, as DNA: TGTGTCAGCATGAGGAGAACCACAGATACGCAGTATTTT.

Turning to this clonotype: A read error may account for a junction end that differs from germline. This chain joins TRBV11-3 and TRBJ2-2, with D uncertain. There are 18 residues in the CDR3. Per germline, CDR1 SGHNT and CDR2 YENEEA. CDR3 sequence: CASSPPFALRPNTGQLFF. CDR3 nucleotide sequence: TGTGCCAGCAGCCCTCCATTCGCACTAAGACCGAACACCGGGCAGCTGTTTTTT.

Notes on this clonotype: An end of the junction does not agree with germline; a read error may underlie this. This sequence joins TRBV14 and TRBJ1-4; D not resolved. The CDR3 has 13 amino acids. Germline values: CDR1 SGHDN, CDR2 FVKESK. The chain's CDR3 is CAGSPRIGEKLLF. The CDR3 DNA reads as TGTGCCGGCAGCCCTAGAATCGGGGAAAAACTGCTTTTT.

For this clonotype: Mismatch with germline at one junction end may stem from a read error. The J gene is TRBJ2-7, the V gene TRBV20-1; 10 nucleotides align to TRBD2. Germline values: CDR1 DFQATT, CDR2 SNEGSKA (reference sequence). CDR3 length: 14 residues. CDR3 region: CSARTSGKTYEKYF. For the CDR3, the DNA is TGCAGTGCTAGAACTAGCGGGAAAACCTACGAGAAGTACTTC.

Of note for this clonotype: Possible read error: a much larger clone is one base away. In nucleotides, the CDR3 is TGTGCCAGCAGTCTCTCTCTCCCCTTGGCTGAGCAGTTCTTC. Protein product: CASSLSLPLAEQFF. V and J are TRBV12-3 or TRBV12-4 and TRBJ2-1; D remains unclear. This CDR3 has 14 residues. V was clipped by 5 bases and J by 9 bases, with 17 bases between them.

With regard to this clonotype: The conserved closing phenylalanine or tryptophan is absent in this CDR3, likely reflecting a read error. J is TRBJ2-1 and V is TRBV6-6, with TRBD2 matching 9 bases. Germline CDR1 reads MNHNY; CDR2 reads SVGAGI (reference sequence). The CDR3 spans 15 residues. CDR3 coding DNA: TGTGCCAGCAGTTGGGGCGGGGGGGCCTACATTGAGCAGTTCATC. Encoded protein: CASSWGGGAYIEQFI.

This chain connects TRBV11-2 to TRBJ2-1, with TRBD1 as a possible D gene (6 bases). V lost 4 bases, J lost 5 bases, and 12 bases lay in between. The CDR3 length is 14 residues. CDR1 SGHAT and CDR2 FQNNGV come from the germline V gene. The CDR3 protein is CASSSRGGNNEQFF. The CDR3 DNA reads TGTGCCAGCAGCTCTAGAGGGGGAAACAATGAGCAGTTCTTC.

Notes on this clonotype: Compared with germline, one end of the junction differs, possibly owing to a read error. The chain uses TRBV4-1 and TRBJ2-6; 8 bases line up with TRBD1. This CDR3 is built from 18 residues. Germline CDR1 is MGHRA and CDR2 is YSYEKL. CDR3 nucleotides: TGTGCCAGCAGCCAACCGGGACAGGAACACTCTGGGGCCAACGTCCTGACTTTC. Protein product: CASSQPGQEHSGANVLTF.

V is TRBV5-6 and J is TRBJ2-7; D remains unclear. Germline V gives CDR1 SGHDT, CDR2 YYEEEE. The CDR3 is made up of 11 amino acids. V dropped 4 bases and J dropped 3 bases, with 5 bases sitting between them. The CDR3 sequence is CASSAIYEQYF. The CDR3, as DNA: TGTGCCAGCAGCGCGATCTACGAGCAGTACTTC. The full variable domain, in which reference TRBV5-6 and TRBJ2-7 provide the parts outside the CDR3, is DAGVTQSPTHLIKTRGQQVTLRCSPKSGHDTVSWYQQALGQGPQFIFQYYEEEERQRGNFPDRFSGHQFPNYSSELNVNALLLGDSALYLCASSAIYEQYFGPGTRLTVT.

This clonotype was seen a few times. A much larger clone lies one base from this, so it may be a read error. The CDR3, as DNA: TGTGCCAGCAGCCGGGGAACGGGAGAGATCCAGTACTTC. Translation gives CASSRGTGEIQYF. The V gene is TRBV11-2, the J gene TRBJ2-5; perhaps TRBD2 as D (6 bases). The CDR3 covers 13 residues. Germline CDR1 and CDR2: SGHAT and FQNNGV.

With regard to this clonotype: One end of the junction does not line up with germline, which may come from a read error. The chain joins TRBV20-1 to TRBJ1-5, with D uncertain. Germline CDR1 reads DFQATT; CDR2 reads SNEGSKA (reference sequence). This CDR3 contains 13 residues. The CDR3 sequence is CSARDEESQLQHF. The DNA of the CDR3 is TGCAGTGCTAGAGATGAGGAGAGCCAGCTCCAGCATTTT.

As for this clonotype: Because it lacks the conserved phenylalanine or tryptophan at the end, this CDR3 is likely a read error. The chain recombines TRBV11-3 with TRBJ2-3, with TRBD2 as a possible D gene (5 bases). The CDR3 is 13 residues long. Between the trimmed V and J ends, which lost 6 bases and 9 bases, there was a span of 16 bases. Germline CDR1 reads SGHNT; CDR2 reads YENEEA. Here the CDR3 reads CASRILLGPTQYV. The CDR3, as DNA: TGTGCCAGCAGAATATTACTAGGCCCAACGCAGTATGTT.

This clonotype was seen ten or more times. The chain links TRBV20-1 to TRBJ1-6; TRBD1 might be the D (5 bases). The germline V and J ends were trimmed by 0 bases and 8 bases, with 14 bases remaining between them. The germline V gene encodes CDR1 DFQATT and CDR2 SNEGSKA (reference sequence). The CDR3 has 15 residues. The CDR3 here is CSARDYSRGDSPLHF. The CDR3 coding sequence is TGCAGTGCTAGAGATTATTCAAGGGGTGATTCACCCCTCCACTTT.

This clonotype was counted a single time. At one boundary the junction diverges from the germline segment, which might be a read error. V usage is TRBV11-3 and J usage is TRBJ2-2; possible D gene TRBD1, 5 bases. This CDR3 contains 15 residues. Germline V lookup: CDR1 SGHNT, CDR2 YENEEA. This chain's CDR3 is CASGARQPNTGELFF. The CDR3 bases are TGTGCCAGCGGCGCTCGACAGCCGAATACCGGGGAGCTGTTTTTT.

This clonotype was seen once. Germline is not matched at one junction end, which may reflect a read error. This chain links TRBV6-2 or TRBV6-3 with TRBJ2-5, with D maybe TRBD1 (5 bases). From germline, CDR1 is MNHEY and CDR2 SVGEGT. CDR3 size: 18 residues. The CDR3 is CASNYVTIGSRDQETQYF. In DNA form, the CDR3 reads TGTGCCAGCAATTACGTTACTATCGGAAGCAGGGACCAAGAGACCCAGTACTTC.

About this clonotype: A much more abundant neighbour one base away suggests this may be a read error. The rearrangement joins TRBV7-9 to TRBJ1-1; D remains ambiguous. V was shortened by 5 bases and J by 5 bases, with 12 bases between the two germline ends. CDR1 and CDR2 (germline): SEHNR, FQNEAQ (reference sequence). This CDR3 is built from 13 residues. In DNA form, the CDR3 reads TGTGCCAGCAGCCAAAATTTGGAGACTGAAGCTTTCTTT. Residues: CASSQNLETEAFF. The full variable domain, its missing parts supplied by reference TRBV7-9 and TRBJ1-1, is DTGVSQNPRHKITKRGQNVTFRCDPISEHNRLYWYRQTLGQGPEFLTYFQNEAQLEKSRLLSDRFSAERPKGSFSTLEIQRTEQGDSAMYLCASSQNLETEAFFGQGTRLTVV.

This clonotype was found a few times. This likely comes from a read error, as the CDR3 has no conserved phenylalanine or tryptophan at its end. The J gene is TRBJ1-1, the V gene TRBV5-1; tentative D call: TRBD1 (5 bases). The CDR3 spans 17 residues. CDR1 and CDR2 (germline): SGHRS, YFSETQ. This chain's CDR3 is CASSSGPTALSNTEAFS. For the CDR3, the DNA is TGTGCCAGCAGCTCGGGACCGACAGCCTTATCTAACACTGAAGCTTTCTCT.

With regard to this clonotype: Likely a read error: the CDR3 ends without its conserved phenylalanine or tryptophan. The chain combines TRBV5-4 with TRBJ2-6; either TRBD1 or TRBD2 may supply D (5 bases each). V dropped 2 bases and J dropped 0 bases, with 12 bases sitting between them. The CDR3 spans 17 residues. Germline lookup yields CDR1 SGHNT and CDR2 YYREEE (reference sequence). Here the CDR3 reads CASSLMGVSSGANVLTL. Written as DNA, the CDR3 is TGTGCCAGCAGCTTAATGGGGGTCTCCTCTGGGGCCAACGTCCTGACTTTA.

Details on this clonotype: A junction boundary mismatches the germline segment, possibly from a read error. As DNA, the CDR3 is TGTGCCAGCAGCTTAAGATGGCGGTGGAGCACAGATACGCAATATTTT. Amino acid sequence: CASSLRWRWSTDTQYF. J is TRBJ2-3 and V is TRBV11-2; D not resolved. Looked up from germline, CDR1 is SGHAT and CDR2 is FQNNGV. The CDR3 consists of 16 residues.

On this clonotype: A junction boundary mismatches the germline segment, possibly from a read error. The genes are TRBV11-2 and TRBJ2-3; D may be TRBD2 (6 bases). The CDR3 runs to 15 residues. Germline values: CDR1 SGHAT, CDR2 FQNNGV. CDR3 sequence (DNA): TGTGCCAGCAGCTTAGACGGGAGAGACACAAATACACAGTATTTT. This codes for CASSLDGRDTNTQYF.

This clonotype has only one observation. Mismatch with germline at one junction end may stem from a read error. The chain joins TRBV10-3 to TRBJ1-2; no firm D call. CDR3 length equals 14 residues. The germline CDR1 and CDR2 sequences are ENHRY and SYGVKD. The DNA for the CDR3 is TGTGCTATCACCTACAACCCATCGGGCGGTGACTACACCTTC. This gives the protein CAITYNPSGGDYTF.

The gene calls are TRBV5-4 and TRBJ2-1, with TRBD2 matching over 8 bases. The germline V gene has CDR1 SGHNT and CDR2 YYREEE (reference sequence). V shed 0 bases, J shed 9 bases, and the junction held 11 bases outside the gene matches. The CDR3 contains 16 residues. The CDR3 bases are TGTGCCAGCAGCTTGGCCGGGACTAGGGCGTTCGGTGAGCAGTTCTTC. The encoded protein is CASSLAGTRAFGEQFF.

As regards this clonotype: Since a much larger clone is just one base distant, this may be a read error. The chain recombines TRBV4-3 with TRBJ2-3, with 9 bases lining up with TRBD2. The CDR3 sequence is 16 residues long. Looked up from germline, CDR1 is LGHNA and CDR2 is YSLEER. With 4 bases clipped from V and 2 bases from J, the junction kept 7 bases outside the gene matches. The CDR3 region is CASSPPSGKHTDTQYF. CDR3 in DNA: TGCGCCAGCAGCCCACCTAGCGGGAAGCACACAGATACGCAGTATTTT.

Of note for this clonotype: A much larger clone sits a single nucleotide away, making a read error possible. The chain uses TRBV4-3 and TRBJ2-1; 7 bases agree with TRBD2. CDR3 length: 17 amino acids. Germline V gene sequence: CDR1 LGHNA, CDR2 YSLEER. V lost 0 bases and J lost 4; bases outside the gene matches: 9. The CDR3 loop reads CASSQEGEASGYNEQFF. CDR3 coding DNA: TGCGCCAGCAGCCAAGAAGGGGAAGCTAGCGGATACAATGAGCAGTTCTTC.

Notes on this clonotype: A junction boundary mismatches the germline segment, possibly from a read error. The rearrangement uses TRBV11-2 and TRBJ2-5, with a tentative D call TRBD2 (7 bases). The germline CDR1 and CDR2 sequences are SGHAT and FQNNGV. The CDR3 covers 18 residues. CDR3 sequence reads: CANSLGSLTGGRQETQYF. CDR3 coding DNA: TGTGCCAACAGCTTAGGAAGCCTAACGGGGGGCCGACAAGAGACCCAGTACTTC.

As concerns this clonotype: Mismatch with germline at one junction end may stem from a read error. The CDR3 DNA reads as TGTAGTGCTCTGGGAGACAGGGGGGCAAACACCATATGTTTT. The encoded protein is CSALGDRGANTICF. The chain carries TRBV20-1 and TRBJ1-3; 9 bases align to TRBD1. The germline V gene encodes CDR1 DFQATT and CDR2 SNEGSKA (reference sequence). This CDR3 comprises 14 residues.

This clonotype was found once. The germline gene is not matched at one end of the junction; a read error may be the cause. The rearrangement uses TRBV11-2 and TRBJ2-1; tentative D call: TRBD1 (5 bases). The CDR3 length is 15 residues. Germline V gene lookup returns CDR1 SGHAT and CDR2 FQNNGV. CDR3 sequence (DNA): TGTACCAGCAGCTTAGATCCAGGGTCGGTATATGAGCTGCTCTTC. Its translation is CTSSLDPGSVYELLF.